Listed below are T cell receptor beta chains from one sample, sequenced in a study of B cell selection in AIRE deficiency. Data came from immunoSEQ multiplex PCR; TCRdb stores just in-frame clones and leaves some out. Among approximately 22,000 clones, 85% to 95% were seen once, and the ten largest hold roughly 1.5%. The specimen was CD4+CD25+ Tregs sorted from PBMCs. The source is a human donor in good health. The conserved cysteine and the conserved F or W are not part of the CDR3 here. D genes are given only for firm matches.

v_gene: TRBV2; d_gene: .; j_gene: TRBJ1-6; CDR3aa: ASKFLSSSPLH
v_gene: TRBV28; d_gene: TRBD1; j_gene: .; CDR3aa: ASRYRGPYEQY
v_gene: TRBV4-2; d_gene: .; j_gene: TRBJ1-2; CDR3aa: ASSPGGVGYYGYT
v_gene: TRBV6-5; d_gene: TRBD1; j_gene: TRBJ2-7; CDR3aa: ASSGDRGRIEQY
v_gene: TRBV5-5; d_gene: .; j_gene: TRBJ2-2; CDR3aa: ASSLSPRRVAGELF
v_gene: TRBV7-7; d_gene: TRBD1; j_gene: TRBJ2-5; CDR3aa: ASSKTGVETQY
v_gene: TRBV18; d_gene: TRBD2; j_gene: TRBJ2-7; CDR3aa: ASSSRTSYEQY
v_gene: TRBV5-5; d_gene: TRBD1; j_gene: TRBJ2-1; CDR3aa: ASSLGQDDEQF
v_gene: TRBV2; d_gene: .; j_gene: TRBJ2-2; CDR3aa: ASSWSGGQGELF
v_gene: TRBV7-9; d_gene: .; j_gene: TRBJ1-2; CDR3aa: ASDGLVHSLNYGYT
v_gene: TRBV6-1; d_gene: .; j_gene: TRBJ2-3; CDR3aa: ASSEQGTDTQY
v_gene: TRBV14; d_gene: .; j_gene: TRBJ2-1; CDR3aa: ASSQAGGSYNEQF
v_gene: TRBV5-1; d_gene: .; j_gene: TRBJ2-3; CDR3aa: ASSFSGVSTDTQY
v_gene: TRBV19; d_gene: .; j_gene: TRBJ2-1; CDR3aa: ASRRQSSYNEQF
v_gene: TRBV5-5; d_gene: TRBD2; j_gene: TRBJ2-3; CDR3aa: ASSPGTMSDTQY
v_gene: TRBV18; d_gene: TRBD2; j_gene: TRBJ2-3; CDR3aa: ASSPQWEGSTDTQY
v_gene: TRBV15; d_gene: TRBD2; j_gene: TRBJ2-7; CDR3aa: ATSRGGLSYEQY
v_gene: TRBV7-3; d_gene: .; j_gene: TRBJ2-5; CDR3aa: ASSLSAGSQETQY
v_gene: TRBV14; d_gene: .; j_gene: TRBJ2-5; CDR3aa: ASSQEFGQETQY
v_gene: TRBV11-2; d_gene: TRBD1; j_gene: TRBJ2-6; CDR3aa: ASSLAGRGPLPGANVLT
v_gene: TRBV5-1; d_gene: TRBD1; j_gene: TRBJ2-7; CDR3aa: ASSLAGTGAYEQY
v_gene: TRBV5-1; d_gene: .; j_gene: TRBJ2-2; CDR3aa: ASSYRSGELF
v_gene: TRBV2; d_gene: .; j_gene: TRBJ2-1; CDR3aa: ASSPPGLPHNEQF
v_gene: TRBV19; d_gene: TRBD1; j_gene: TRBJ1-2; CDR3aa: ASSMDRANYGYT
v_gene: TRBV6-4; d_gene: .; j_gene: TRBJ1-5; CDR3aa: ASSYSRGNQPQH
v_gene: TRBV21-1; d_gene: .; j_gene: TRBJ2-5; CDR3aa: ASSKRGSWGWETQY
v_gene: TRBV11-2; d_gene: .; j_gene: TRBJ1-3; CDR3aa: ASSSSGLSGNTIY
v_gene: TRBV5-4; d_gene: TRBD2; j_gene: TRBJ2-3; CDR3aa: ASSSPSGLASGTQY
v_gene: TRBV7-2; d_gene: .; j_gene: TRBJ2-7; CDR3aa: ASSPGGLVYEQY
v_gene: TRBV6-4; d_gene: TRBD1; j_gene: TRBJ2-1; CDR3aa: ASRFGTDSYNEQF
v_gene: TRBV10-2; d_gene: .; j_gene: TRBJ1-6; CDR3aa: ASLGGDAASATLH
v_gene: TRBV6-5; d_gene: TRBD1; j_gene: TRBJ1-5; CDR3aa: ASTGTVSNQPQH
v_gene: TRBV5-1; d_gene: TRBD2; j_gene: TRBJ2-5; CDR3aa: ASSRSGEETQY
v_gene: TRBV5-4; d_gene: .; j_gene: TRBJ1-2; CDR3aa: ASSETYGYT
v_gene: TRBV5-5; d_gene: .; j_gene: TRBJ1-3; CDR3aa: ASSFAGSGNTIY
v_gene: TRBV5-4; d_gene: TRBD1; j_gene: TRBJ2-5; CDR3aa: ASSQSPGTAIRETQY
v_gene: TRBV5-1; d_gene: .; j_gene: TRBJ1-2; CDR3aa: ASSPNGGIYGYT
v_gene: TRBV19; d_gene: TRBD1; j_gene: TRBJ1-3; CDR3aa: ASSRQGVGTIY